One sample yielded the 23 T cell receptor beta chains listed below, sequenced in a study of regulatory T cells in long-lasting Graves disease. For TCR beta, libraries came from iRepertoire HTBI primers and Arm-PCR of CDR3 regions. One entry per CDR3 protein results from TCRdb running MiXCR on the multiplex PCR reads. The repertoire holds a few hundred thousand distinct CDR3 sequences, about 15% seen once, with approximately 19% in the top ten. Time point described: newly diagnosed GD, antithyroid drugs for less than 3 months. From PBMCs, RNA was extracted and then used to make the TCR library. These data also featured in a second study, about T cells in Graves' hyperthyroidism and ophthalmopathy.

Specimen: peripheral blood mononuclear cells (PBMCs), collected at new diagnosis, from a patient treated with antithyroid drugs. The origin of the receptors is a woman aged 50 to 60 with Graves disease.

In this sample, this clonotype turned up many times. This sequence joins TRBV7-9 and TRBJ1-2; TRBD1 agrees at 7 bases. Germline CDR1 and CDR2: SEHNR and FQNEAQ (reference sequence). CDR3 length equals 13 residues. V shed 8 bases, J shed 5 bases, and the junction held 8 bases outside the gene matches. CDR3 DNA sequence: TGTGCCAGCTTTCGACAGGGCCCTTATGGCTACACCTTC. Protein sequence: CASFRQGPYGYTF.

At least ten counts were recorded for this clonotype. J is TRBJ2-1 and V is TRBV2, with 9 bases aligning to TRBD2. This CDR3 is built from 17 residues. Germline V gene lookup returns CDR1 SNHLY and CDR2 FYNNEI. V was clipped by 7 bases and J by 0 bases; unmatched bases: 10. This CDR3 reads CASIKTSGSSSYNEQFF. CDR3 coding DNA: TGTGCCAGCATAAAGACTAGCGGTTCTAGCTCCTACAATGAGCAGTTCTTC.

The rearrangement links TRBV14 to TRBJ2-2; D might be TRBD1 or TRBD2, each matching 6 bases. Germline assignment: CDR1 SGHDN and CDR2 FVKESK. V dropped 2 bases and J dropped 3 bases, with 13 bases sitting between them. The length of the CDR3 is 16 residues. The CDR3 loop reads CASSQFMGGHTGELFF. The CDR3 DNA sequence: TGTGCCAGCAGCCAATTTATGGGGGGCCACACCGGGGAGCTGTTTTTT.

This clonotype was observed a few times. In DNA, the CDR3 is TGTGCCAGCAGCGTAAGTCCCACCTGGACAGGGATGGGAGAGACCCAGTACTTC. Translation: CASSVSPTWTGMGETQYF. The chain recombines TRBV9 with TRBJ2-5; TRBD1 agrees at 8 bases. CDR1 and CDR2 (germline): SGDLS, YYNGEE. With V trimmed by 1 base and J by 4 bases, 15 bases remained unmatched. The CDR3 totals 18 residues.

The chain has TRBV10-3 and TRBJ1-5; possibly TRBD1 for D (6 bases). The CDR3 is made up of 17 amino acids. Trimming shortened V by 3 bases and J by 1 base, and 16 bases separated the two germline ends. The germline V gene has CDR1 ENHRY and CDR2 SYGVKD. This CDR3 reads CAISERGGRFSNQPQHF. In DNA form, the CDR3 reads TGTGCCATCAGTGAACGGGGGGGGCGATTCAGCAATCAGCCCCAGCATTTT.

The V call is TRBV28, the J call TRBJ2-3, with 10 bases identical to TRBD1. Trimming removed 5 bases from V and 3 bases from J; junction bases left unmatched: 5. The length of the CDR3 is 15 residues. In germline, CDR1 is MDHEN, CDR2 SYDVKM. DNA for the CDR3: TGTGCCAGCAGTGGGACAGGGGAGTTGACAGATACGCAGTATTTT. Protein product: CASSGTGELTDTQYF.

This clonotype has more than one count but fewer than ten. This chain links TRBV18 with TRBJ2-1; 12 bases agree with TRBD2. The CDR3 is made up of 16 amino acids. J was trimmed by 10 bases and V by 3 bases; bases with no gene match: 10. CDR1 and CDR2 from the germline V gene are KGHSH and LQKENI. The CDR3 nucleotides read TGTGCCAGCTCACCGGCTCTAGCGGGAGGGCCCGGGGAGCAGTTCTTC. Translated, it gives CASSPALAGGPGEQFF.

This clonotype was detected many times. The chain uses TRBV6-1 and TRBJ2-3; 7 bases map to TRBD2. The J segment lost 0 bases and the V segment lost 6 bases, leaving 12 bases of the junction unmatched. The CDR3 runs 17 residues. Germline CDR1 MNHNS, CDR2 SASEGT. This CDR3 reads CASREPLLAKSTDTQYF. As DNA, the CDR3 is TGTGCCAGCAGGGAACCTCTACTAGCGAAGAGCACAGATACGCAGTATTTT.

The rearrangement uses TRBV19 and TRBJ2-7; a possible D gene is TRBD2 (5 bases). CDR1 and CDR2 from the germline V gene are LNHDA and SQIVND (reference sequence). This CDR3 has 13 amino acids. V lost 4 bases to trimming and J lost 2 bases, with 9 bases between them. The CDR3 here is CASSTPGTYEQYF. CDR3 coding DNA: TGTGCCAGTAGTACTCCGGGAACCTACGAGCAGTACTTC.

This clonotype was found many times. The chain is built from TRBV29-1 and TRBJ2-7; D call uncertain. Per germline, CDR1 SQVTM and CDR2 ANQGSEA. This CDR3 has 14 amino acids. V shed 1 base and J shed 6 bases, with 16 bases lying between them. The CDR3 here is CSVEGTSDDSEQYF. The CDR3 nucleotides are TGCAGCGTTGAAGGGACGTCGGACGATTCCGAGCAGTACTTC.

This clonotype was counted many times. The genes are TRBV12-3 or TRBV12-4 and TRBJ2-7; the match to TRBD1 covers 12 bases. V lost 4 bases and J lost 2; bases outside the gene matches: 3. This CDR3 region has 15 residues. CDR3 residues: CASSWGDRGPYEQYF. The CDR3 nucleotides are TGTGCCAGCAGTTGGGGGGACAGGGGGCCCTACGAGCAGTACTTC.

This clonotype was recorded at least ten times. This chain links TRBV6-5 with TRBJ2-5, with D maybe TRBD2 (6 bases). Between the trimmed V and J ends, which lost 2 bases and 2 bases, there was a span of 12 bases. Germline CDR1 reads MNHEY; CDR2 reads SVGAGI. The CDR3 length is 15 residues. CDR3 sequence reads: CASSYGGTLQETQYF. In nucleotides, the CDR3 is TGTGCCAGCAGTTACGGCGGGACCCTTCAAGAGACCCAGTACTTC.

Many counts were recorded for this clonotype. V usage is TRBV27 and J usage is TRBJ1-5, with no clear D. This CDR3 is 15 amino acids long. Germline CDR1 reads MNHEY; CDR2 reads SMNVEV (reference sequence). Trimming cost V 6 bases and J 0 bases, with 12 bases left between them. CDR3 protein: CASRTQPYSNQPQHF. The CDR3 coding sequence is TGTGCCAGCAGGACACAGCCATATAGCAATCAGCCCCAGCATTTT.

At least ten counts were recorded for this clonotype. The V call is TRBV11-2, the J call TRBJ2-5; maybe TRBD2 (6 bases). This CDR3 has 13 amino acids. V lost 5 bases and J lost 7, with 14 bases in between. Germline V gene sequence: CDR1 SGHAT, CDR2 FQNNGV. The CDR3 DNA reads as TGTGCCAGCAGCCTGGGACTGGAGGGGACCCAGTACTTC. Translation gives CASSLGLEGTQYF.

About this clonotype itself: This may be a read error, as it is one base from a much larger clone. This CDR3 reads CASSLGTSAVDEQFF. The DNA for the CDR3 is TGTGCCAGCAGCTTAGGTACTAGCGCGGTCGATGAGCAGTTCTTC. The chain employs TRBV28 and TRBJ2-1; 7 bases agree with TRBD2. V dropped 6 bases and J dropped 8; count of bases not matched to a gene: 13. There are 15 residues in the CDR3. The V gene's germline CDR1 is MDHEN and CDR2 SYDVKM.

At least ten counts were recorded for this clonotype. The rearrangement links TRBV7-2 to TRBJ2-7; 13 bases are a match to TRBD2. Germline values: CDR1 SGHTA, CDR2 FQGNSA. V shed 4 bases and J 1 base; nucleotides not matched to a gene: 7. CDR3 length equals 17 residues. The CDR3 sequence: CASSSAGTSGTSYEQYF. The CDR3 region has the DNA TGTGCCAGCAGCTCGGCCGGGACTAGCGGGACTTCCTACGAGCAGTACTTC.

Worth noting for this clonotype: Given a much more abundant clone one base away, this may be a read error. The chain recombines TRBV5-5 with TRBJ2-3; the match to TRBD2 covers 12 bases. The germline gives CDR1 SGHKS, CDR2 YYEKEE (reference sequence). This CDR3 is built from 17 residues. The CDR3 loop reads CASSSQTSGSNTGTQYF. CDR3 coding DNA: TGTGCCAGCAGCTCTCAGACTAGCGGGAGTAACACAGGTACGCAGTATTTT.

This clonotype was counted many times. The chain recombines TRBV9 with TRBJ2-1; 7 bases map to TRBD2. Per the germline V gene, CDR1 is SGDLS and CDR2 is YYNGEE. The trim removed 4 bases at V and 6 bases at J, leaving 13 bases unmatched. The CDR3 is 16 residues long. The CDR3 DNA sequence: TGTGCCAGCAGCCCAGAGGTGACTAGCAGGTTCAATGAGCAGTTCTTC. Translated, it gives CASSPEVTSRFNEQFF.

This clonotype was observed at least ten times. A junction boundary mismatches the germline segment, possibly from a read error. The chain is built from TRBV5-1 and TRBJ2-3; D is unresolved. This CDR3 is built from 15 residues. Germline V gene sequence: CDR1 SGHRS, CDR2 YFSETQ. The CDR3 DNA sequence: TGTGCCAGCAGCGCCTGGTCTAGAAGCACAGATACGCAGTATTTT. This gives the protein CASSAWSRSTDTQYF.

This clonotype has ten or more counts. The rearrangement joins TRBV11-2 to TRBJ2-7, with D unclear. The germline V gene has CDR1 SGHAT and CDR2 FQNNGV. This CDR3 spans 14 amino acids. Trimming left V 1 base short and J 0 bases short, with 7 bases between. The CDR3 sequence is CASSLADTSYEQYF. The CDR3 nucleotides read TGTGCCAGCAGCTTAGCTGACACCTCCTACGAGCAGTACTTC. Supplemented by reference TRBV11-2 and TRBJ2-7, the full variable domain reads EAGVAQSPRYKIIEKRQSVAFWCNPISGHATLYWYQQILGQGPKLLIQFQNNGVVDDSQLPKDRFSAERLKGVDSTLKIQPAKLEDSAVYLCASSLADTSYEQYFGPGTRLTVT.

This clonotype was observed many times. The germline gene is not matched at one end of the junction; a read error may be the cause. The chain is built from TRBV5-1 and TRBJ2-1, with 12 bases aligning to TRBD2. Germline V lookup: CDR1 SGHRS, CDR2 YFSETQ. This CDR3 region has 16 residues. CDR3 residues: CASSPRTSGAYNEQFF. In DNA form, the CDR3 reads TGTGCCAGCAGCCCACGGACTAGCGGGGCATACAATGAGCAGTTCTTC.

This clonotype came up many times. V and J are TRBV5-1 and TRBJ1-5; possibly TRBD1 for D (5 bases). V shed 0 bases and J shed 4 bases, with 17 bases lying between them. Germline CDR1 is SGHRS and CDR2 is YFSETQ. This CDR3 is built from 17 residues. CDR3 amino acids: CASSLGPLGVRNQPQHF. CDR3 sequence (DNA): TGCGCCAGCAGCTTGGGACCGTTGGGGGTGAGGAATCAGCCCCAGCATTTT. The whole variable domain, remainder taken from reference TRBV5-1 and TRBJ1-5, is KAGVTQTPRYLIKTRGQQVTLSCSPISGHRSVSWYQQTPGQGLQFLFEYFSETQRNKGNFPGRFSGRQFSNSRSEMNVSTLELGDSALYLCASSLGPLGVRNQPQHFGDGTRLSIL.

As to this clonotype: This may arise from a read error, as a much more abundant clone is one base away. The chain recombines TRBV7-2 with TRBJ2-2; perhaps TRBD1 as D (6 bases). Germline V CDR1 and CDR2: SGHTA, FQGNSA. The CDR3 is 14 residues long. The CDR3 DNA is TGTGCCAACAGCCGCTCTACAGGGCCCGGGGAGCTGTTTTTT. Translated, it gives CANSRSTGPGELFF. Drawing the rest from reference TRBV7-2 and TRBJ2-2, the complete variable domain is GAGVSQSPSNKVTEKGKDVELRCDPISGHTALYWYRQSLGQGLEFLIYFQGNSAPDKSGLPSDRFSAERTGGSVSTLTIQRTQQEDSAVYLCANSRSTGPGELFFGEGSRLTVL.